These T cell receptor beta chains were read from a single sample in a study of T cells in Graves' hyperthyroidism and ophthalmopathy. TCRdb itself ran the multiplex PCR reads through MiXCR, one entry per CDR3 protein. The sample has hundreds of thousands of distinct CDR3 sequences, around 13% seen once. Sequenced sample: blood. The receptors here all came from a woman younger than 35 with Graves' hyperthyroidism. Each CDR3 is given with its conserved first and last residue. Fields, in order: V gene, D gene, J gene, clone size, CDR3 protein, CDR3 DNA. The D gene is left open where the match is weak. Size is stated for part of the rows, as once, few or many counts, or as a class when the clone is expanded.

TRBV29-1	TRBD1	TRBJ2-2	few	CSVAGGLGELFF	TGCAGCGTTGCAGGGGGCCTCGGGGAGCTGTTTTTT
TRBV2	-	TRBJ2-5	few	CASSETQRETQYF	TGTGCCAGCAGTGAAACCCAGCGAGAGACCCAGTACTTC
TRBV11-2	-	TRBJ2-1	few	CASSPQRNEQFF	TGTGCCAGCAGCCCCCAGCGGAATGAGCAGTTCTTC
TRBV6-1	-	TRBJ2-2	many	CASSVNLRTYNTGELFF	TGTGCCAGCAGTGTCAACCTACGCACCTATAACACCGGGGAGCTGTTTTTT
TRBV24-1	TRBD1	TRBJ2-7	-	CATSDWDRGPYEQYF	TGTGCCACCAGTGATTGGGACAGGGGCCCCTACGAGCAGTACTTC
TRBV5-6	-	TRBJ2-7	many	CASSARGGYEQYF	TGTGCCAGCAGCGCTCGAGGGGGATACGAGCAGTACTTC
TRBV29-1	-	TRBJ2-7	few	CSVESKGYEQYF	TGCAGCGTTGAAAGTAAGGGCTACGAGCAGTACTTC
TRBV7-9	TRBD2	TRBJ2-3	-	CASSFPRGGRIDTQYF	TGTGCCAGCAGCTTCCCGCGCGGCGGGAGAATCGATACGCAGTATTTT
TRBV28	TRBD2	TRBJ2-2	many	CASSGIAGNTGELFF	TGTGCCAGCAGTGGGATAGCGGGGAACACCGGGGAGCTGTTTTTT
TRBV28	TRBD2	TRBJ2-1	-	CASSRAGGLVDEQFF	TGTGCCAGCAGCCGAGCGGGAGGGCTGGTCGATGAGCAGTTCTTC
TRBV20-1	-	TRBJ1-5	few	CSARGWYSNQPQHF	TGCAGTGCTAGGGGGTGGTATAGCAATCAGCCCCAGCATTTT
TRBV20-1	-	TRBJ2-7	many	CSARTGEQYF	TGCAGTGCTAGAACTGGAGAGCAGTACTTC
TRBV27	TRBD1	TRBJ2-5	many	CASRPRTGPETQYF	TGTGCCAGCAGACCAAGGACAGGGCCAGAGACCCAGTACTTC
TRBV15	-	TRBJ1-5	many	CATSRDRTDQPQHF	TGTGCCACCAGCAGAGATCGTACGGATCAGCCCCAGCATTTT
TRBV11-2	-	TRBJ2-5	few	CASSLGSSAVTQYF	TGTGCCAGCAGCTTAGGTAGCTCGGCGGTGACCCAGTACTTC
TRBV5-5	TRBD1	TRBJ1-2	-	CASRFDRGGYGYTF	TGTGCCAGCAGATTCGACAGGGGTGGATATGGCTACACCTTC
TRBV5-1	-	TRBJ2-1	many	CASSWESEQFF	TGCGCCAGCAGCTGGGAGTCTGAGCAGTTCTTC
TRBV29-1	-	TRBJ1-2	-	CSVVSRSYGYTF	TGCAGCGTTGTCAGTAGATCCTATGGCTACACCTTC
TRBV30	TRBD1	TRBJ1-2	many	CAWSRQGTRTGYTF	TGTGCCTGGAGCAGACAGGGGACGAGGACTGGCTACACCTTC
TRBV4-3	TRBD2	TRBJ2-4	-	CASSQDWSGSENIQYF	TGCGCCAGCAGCCAAGATTGGAGCGGGAGCGAAAACATTCAGTACTTC
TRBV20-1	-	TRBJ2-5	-	CSAAKVGEIRETQYF	TGCAGTGCCGCAAAGGTGGGGGAAATTCGGGAGACCCAGTACTTC
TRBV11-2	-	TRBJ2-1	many	CASGGSEQFF	TGTGCCAGCGGTGGATCTGAGCAGTTCTTC
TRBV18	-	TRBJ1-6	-	CASSPVAGQNNSPLHF	TGTGCCAGCTCACCGGTCGCAGGACAGAATAATTCACCCCTCCACTTT
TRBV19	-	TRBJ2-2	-	CASRRGTDANTGELFF	TGTGCCAGTAGGAGGGGGACGGACGCGAACACCGGGGAGCTGTTTTTT
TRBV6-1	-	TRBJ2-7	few	CASSGRQAIFFSYEQYF	TGTGCCAGCAGTGGACGACAGGCAATATTCTTTTCTTACGAGCAGTACTTC
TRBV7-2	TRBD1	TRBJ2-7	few	CASSSSTGGARDEQYF	TGTGCCAGCAGCTCATCGACAGGGGGCGCGCGGGATGAGCAGTACTTC
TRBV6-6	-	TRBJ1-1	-	CASSYSAGLEAFF	TGTGCCAGCAGTTACTCGGCGGGGCTGGAAGCTTTCTTT
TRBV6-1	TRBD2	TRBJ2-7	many	CASSDGAGGPYEQYF	TGTGCCAGCAGTGATGGAGCGGGAGGCCCCTACGAGCAGTACTTC
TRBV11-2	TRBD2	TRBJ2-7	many	CASSFNLAGGPYEQYF	TGTGCCAGCAGCTTCAATCTAGCGGGAGGCCCCTACGAGCAGTACTTC
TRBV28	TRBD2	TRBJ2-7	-	CASSLVWAATGTSDLYEQYF	TGTGCCAGCAGTTTAGTATGGGCAGCGACCGGGACTAGCGACCTCTACGAGCAGTACTTC
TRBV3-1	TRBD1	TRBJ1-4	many	CASSQTGQGNEKLFF	TGTGCCAGCAGCCAAACGGGACAGGGGAATGAAAAACTGTTTTTT
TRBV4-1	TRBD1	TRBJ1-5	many	CASAPGQGGNQPQHF	TGCGCCAGCGCGCCTGGACAGGGTGGCAATCAGCCCCAGCATTTT
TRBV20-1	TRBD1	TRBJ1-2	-	CSATIPGQKAYTF	TGCAGTGCAACGATACCGGGACAGAAAGCCTACACCTTC
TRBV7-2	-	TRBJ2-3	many	CASSSRTRPDTQYF	TGTGCCAGCAGCTCCCGCACCCGGCCGGATACGCAGTATTTT
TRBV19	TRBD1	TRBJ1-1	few	CASSLLRGLVTEAFF	TGTGCCAGTAGTCTTCTAAGGGGGCTGGTCACTGAAGCTTTCTTT
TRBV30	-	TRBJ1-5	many	CAWRDNQGRNQPQHF	TGTGCCTGGAGGGATAATCAGGGCCGCAATCAGCCCCAGCATTTT
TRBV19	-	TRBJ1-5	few	CASSGPPRQPQHF	TGTGCCAGTAGTGGGCCTCCGCGGCAGCCCCAGCATTTT
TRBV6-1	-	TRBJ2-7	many	CASRRQTGLYEQYF	TGTGCCAGCAGACGGCAGACAGGCCTCTACGAGCAGTACTTC
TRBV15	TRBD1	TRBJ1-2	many	CATSRGQGLVYGYTF	TGTGCCACCAGCAGAGGACAGGGGCTTGTCTATGGCTACACCTTC
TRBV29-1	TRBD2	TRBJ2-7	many	CSVEGLAGASEQYF	TGCAGCGTTGAAGGGCTAGCGGGAGCGAGCGAGCAGTACTTC
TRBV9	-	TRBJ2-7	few	CASSPQVGREQYF	TGTGCCAGCAGCCCTCAAGTAGGGAGGGAGCAGTACTTC
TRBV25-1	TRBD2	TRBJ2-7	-	CASSDYRTSGRGSSYEQYF	TGTGCCAGCAGTGACTATAGGACTAGCGGGAGGGGGAGCTCCTACGAGCAGTACTTC
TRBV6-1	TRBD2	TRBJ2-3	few	CASSERVRRELTDTQYF	TGTGCCAGCAGTGAAAGGGTGAGGCGGGAGCTCACAGATACGCAGTATTTT
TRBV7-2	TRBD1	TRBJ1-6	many	CASRQTGGSSPLHF	TGTGCCAGCAGACAAACAGGGGGGAGTTCACCCCTCCACTTT
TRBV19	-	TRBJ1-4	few	CASSIYFEKLFF	TGTGCCAGTAGTATCTATTTTGAAAAACTGTTTTTT